These 9 T cell receptor beta chains share one sample of origin, sequenced in a study of T cells in Graves' hyperthyroidism and ophthalmopathy. RNA transcripts yielded amplified TCR beta CDR3 regions. When the TCR CDR3 underwent first-round RT-PCR, the HTBI primer set was used. TCRdb re-called the multiplex PCR reads with MiXCR, one entry per CDR3 protein. This sample has roughly 300,000 distinct CDR3 sequences; 15% to 20% occur once, and the top ten carry roughly 49%. Sequencing was done on a sample of blood. Receptors originate from a woman in her fifties or sixties with Graves' hyperthyroidism.

This clonotype was detected only a few times. The chain employs TRBV20-1 and TRBJ2-3; 9 positions match TRBD2. CDR1 is DFQATT, CDR2 SNEGSKA, per germline (reference sequence). CDR3 length: 16 amino acids. The junction had 9 bases not matched to a gene; V was cut back by 3 bases and J by 2 bases. This CDR3 reads CSARPRLAVDTDTQYF. The CDR3 DNA reads as TGCAGTGCTAGGCCGAGACTAGCGGTAGACACAGATACGCAGTATTTT.

The rearrangement links TRBV2 to TRBJ1-6, with D perhaps matching TRBD1 (6 bases). The V gene's germline CDR1 is SNHLY and CDR2 FYNNEI. V was shortened by 7 bases and J by 6 bases, with 19 bases between the two germline ends. This CDR3 comprises 16 residues. CDR3 loop: CASKYRAGASNSPLHF. The CDR3 bases are TGTGCCAGCAAGTACAGGGCCGGGGCAAGTAATTCACCCCTCCACTTT.

This clonotype has a count of ten or more. The chain has TRBV2 and TRBJ1-1; D is perhaps TRBD1 (5 bases). V was clipped by 5 bases and J by 1 base, with 11 bases between them. The CDR3 covers 14 residues. The germline CDR1 and CDR2 sequences are SNHLY and FYNNEI. CDR3 DNA: TGTGCCAGCAGTAAGACAGCTACGAACACTGAAGCTTTCTTT. Translating gives CASSKTATNTEAFF.

This chain connects TRBV2 to TRBJ1-2, with 8 bases matching TRBD1. V shed 1 base, J shed 8 bases, and the junction held 6 bases outside the gene matches. This CDR3 has 14 amino acids. Germline V gene data show CDR1 as SNHLY and CDR2 as FYNNEI. CDR3 nucleotide sequence: TGTGCCAGCAGTGAAGTCCCGACAGGGGTAGGCTACACCTTC. It encodes CASSEVPTGVGYTF.

This clonotype was counted only a few times. The rearrangement joins TRBV27 to TRBJ1-5; D gene ambiguous. Looked up from germline, CDR1 is MNHEY and CDR2 is SMNVEV (reference sequence). V was cut by 3 bases and J by 9 bases, with 12 bases left in between. CDR3 size: 13 residues. In DNA, the CDR3 is TGTGCCAGCAGTTTGGGGAAAGGTCCGCCCCAGCATTTT. Translated, it gives CASSLGKGPPQHF.

This clonotype was seen only a few times. The CDR3 DNA reads as TGTGCCAGCTCACCAGAGGGGAGAGATACGCAGTATTTT. This codes for CASSPEGRDTQYF. The chain is built from TRBV18 and TRBJ2-3; D may match TRBD1 or TRBD2 (5 bases each). The length of the CDR3 is 13 residues. In germline, CDR1 is KGHSH, CDR2 LQKENI. The ends were cut back, 2 bases at V and 5 bases at J, with 8 bases in the middle.

In this sample, this clonotype turned up a few times. The chain has TRBV29-1 and TRBJ1-1; no reliable D call. The germline V gene encodes CDR1 SQVTM and CDR2 ANQGSEA. V was trimmed by 8 bases and J by 4 bases, leaving 17 bases between them. The CDR3 has 13 residues. CDR3 in DNA: TGCAGCACACAAAGGGAACGTAGCACTGAAGCTTTCTTT. The encoded protein is CSTQRERSTEAFF.

In its sample, this clonotype was seen a few times. The genes are TRBV20-1 and TRBJ1-6; D unresolved. Germline V gives CDR1 DFQATT, CDR2 SNEGSKA (reference sequence). There are 12 residues in the CDR3. V gave up 6 bases and J gave up 8 bases, with 11 bases separating them. CDR3 residues: CSALLTDSPLHF. CDR3 nucleotides: TGCAGTGCGCTTTTGACGGATTCACCCCTCCACTTT.

The CDR3: CASSLQSSGANVLTF. CDR3 in DNA: TGTGCCAGCAGCTTACAATCTTCAGGGGCCAACGTCCTGACTTTC. The chain employs TRBV11-1 and TRBJ2-6; D gene unclear. Germline CDR1 SGHAT, CDR2 FQDESV (reference sequence). The CDR3 spans 15 residues. The V end was cut by 2 bases, the J end by 4 bases, with 9 bases between.